This entry describes one T cell receptor beta chain. The table lists this clonotype with many counts. What antigen it recognizes has not been identified. Base quality data are lacking; no much larger clone is found one base away. This sample stems from a study of T cells in Graves' hyperthyroidism and ophthalmopathy (dated by TCRdb to between 2018 and 2020). Describing the broader study: Peripheral blood samples were taken at the time of initial diagnosis, prior to any treatment. Following sampling, methimazole starting at 30 mg daily was given to hyperthyroidism patients, and high-dose intravenous methylprednisolone was given to ophthalmopathy patients. The roughly 99 discovery patients were divided at random into training and test sets in a 7:3 ratio. Prospective prediction of ophthalmopathy was tested in an independent validation cohort consisting of fewer than 20 hyperthyroidism patients and more than 15 patients who later progressed to ophthalmopathy. The paper describes TCR Vbeta CDR3 sequencing of about 140 peripheral blood samples, made up of about 40 ophthalmopathy patients, around 78 hyperthyroidism patients and roughly 17 progressor patients. To identify TCR V-J signatures that set the groups apart, the researchers used a discovery cohort of 100 patients, made up of 40 to 45 with Graves' ophthalmopathy and approximately 57 with stable Graves' hyperthyroidism. The study also compared thyroid tissue and blood T-cell repertoires from five or six Graves' hyperthyroidism patients.

V is cut back by 3 bases and J by 0 bases, with 7 bases in the junction unmatched. Including the terminal cysteine and phenylalanine, the CDR3 comprises 16 residues. The retained sequence is limited to the CDR3, 48 bases, with the frame set at the first base. From the germline V gene (reference sequence), CDR1 is MNHEY and CDR2 is SMNVEV. TCR beta CDR3 regions were amplified from RNA transcripts. A first-round RT-PCR of the TCR CDR3 used the HTBI primer set with the Qiagen OneStep RT-PCR kit. Libraries were constructed in a second round of multiplex PCR, after which size selection and purification were carried out. Sequencing of the libraries was done on an Illumina HiSeq2000 using paired-end 100 bp reads. From the authors' description of their analysis: SOAPnuke was used to process the raw data, with reads discarded if the reads contained adapters or uncalled bases, had a mean Phred below 15, or lacked an exact constant-primer or identifier match. High-quality paired reads were merged with COPE v1.2.5, and unique nucleotide sequences were defined as clonotypes. Clonotypes were aligned to IMGT TRBV, TRBD and TRBJ reference segments using MiTCR v1.1. The analysis included only V-J combinations with a frequency above 0.0001, which together covered around 99% of the repertoires. A TCS score was defined as the ratio between F50 (clonal expansion) and ExV (chaos), using BLOSUM62-based TCRdist between CDR3 peptides within each V-J. Welch's t-statistics and random forest reduced 514 V-J features to 10 to 15, which were used in a naive Bayes classifier (R e1071). Through fastp at Q25 and MiXCR, TCRdb rebuilt clones from the public reads, retaining in-frame beta chains. Rows with a matching CDR3 protein are joined into one entry that keeps the most common DNA and genes. The V and J calls, along with clone size, are taken from TCRdb and not from the paper's own processing. The sample profile shows approximately 410,000 distinct CDR3 sequences; roughly 13% of them were found once. 4% to 6.5% of the sample rests with the top ten.

A patient counted as having stable Graves' hyperthyroidism if no progression to ophthalmopathy occurred over 18 months of follow-up. Hyperthyroidism patients were aged 18 to 65 years and newly diagnosed, with disease duration of less than 2 months. Patients with uncontrolled infections, other autoimmune diseases, pregnancy or lactation were excluded. Diagnoses were based on clinical symptoms, serum thyroxine and TRAb, thyroid ultrasound and orbital computed tomography. PBMCs were separated from roughly 9.3 ml of fresh peripheral blood using Ficoll-Paque density gradient centrifugation. Trizol reagent was used to extract total RNA, and RNA quality was then checked on an Agilent 2100 Bioanalyzer. Overall results and qualifications from the work: In validation, the model predicted progression to ophthalmopathy a median of 6.5 months before onset, with about 71% sensitivity and 72.22% specificity. Most expanded thyroid clonotypes (frequency above 0.001) were also found in blood, which suggests that blood repertoires may mirror thyroid immune responses. No statistical method was used to set the sample size in advance, and investigators knew the group allocation. Ophthalmopathy was separated from stable hyperthyroidism by a 13 V-J signature model, with about 88% sensitivity and 81% to 82% specificity obtained in cross-validation and 80%/75% obtained in testing.

Sequencing was carried out using blood. The V and J genes are TRBV27 and TRBJ1-2; TRBD1 agrees with 7 junctional bases. The sequence came from a young woman with Graves' hyperthyroidism. The CDR3 amino acid sequence is: CASSLTTGVANYGYTF. The nucleotides read TGTGCCAGCAGTTTGACCACAGGGGTAGCTAACTATGGCTACACCTTC.